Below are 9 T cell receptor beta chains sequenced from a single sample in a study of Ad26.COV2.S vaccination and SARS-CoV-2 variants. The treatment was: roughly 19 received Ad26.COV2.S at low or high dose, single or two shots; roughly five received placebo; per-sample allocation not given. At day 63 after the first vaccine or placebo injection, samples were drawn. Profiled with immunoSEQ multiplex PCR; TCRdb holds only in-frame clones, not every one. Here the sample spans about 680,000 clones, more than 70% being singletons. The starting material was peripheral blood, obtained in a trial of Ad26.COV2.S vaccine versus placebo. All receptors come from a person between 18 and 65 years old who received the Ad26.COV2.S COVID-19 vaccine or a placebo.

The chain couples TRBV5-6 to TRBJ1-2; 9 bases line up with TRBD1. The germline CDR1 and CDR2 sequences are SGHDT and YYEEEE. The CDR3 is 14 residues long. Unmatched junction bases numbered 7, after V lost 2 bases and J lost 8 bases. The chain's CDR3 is CASSFRDRAQGYTF. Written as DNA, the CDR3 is TGTGCCAGCAGCTTTAGGGACAGGGCGCAGGGCTACACCTTC.

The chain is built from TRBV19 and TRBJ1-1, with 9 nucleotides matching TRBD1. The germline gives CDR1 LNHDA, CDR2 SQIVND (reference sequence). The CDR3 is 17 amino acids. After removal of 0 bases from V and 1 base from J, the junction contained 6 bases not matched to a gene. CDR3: CASSIDLAGQGNTEAFF. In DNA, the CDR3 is TGTGCCAGTAGTATAGATCTGGCGGGACAGGGGAACACTGAAGCTTTCTTT.

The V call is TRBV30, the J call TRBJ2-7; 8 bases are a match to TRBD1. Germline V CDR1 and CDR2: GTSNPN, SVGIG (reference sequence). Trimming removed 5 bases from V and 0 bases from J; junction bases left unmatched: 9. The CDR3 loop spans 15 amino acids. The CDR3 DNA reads TGTGCCTGGGACCCCGGTGGGACAGGCTCCTACGAGCAGTACTTC. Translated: CAWDPGGTGSYEQYF.

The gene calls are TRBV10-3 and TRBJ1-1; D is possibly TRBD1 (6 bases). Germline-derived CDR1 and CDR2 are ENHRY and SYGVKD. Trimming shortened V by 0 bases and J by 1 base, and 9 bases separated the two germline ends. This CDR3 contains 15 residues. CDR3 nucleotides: TGTGCCATCAGTGAGTCAGGACAGCCGAACACTGAAGCTTTCTTT. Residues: CAISESGQPNTEAFF.

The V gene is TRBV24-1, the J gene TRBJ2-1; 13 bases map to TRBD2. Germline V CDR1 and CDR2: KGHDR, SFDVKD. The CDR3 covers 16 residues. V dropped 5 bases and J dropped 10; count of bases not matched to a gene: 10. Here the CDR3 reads CATSGVTSGRNGEQFF. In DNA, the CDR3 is TGTGCCACCAGTGGTGTGACTAGCGGGAGGAATGGGGAGCAGTTCTTC.

The CDR3 region is CASSLAGVARDTQYF. CDR3 coding DNA: TGTGCCAGCAGCCTAGCGGGAGTCGCCCGCGATACGCAGTATTTT. J is TRBJ2-3 and V is TRBV3-1 (or the pseudogene TRBV3-2); 9 bases agree with TRBD2. Germline values: CDR1 LGHDT, CDR2 YNNKEL (reference sequence). This CDR3 contains 15 residues. The V segment lost 4 bases and the J segment 6 bases; nucleotides outside the gene matches: 8.

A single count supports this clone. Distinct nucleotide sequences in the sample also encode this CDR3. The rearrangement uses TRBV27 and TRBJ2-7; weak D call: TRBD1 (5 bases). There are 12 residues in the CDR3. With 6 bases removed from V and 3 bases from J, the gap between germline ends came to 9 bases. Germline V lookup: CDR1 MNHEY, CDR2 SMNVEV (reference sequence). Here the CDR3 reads CASSRVGYEQYF. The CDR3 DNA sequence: TGTGCCAGCAGCAGGGTTGGCTACGAGCAGTACTTC.

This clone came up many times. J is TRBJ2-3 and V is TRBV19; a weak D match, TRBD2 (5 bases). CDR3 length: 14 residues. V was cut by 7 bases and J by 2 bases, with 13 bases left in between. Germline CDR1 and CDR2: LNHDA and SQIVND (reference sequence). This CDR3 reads CASTSPGITDTQYF. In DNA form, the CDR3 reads TGTGCCAGTACCTCGCCCGGGATCACAGATACGCAGTATTTT.

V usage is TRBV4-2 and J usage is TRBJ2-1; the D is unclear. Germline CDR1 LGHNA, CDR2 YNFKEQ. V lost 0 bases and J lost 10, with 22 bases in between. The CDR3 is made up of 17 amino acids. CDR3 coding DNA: TGTGCCAGCAGCCAAGATTCTGCAAGCCGACCCTCCACGGAGCAGTTCTTC. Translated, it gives CASSQDSASRPSTEQFF.